These 21 T cell receptor beta chains were all obtained from the same sample, sequenced in a study of PD-L1 blockade in urothelial cancer. Assay used: immunoSEQ multiplex PCR; TCRdb lists only in-frame clones, some missing. The data show tens of thousands of clones, roughly 79% seen once. Time point: pretreatment peripheral blood. The sequenced sample was PBMCs, obtained around atezolizumab (anti-PD-L1) treatment. The receptors derive from a man in his 70s with urothelial cancer.

The chain is built from TRBV7-2 and TRBJ2-7; TRBD2 agrees at 10 bases. V lost 6 bases and J lost 4; bases outside the gene matches: 6. In germline, CDR1 is SGHTA, CDR2 FQGNSA. The CDR3 sequence is 14 residues long. CDR3: CASRPAGGAYEQYF. The CDR3 DNA reads as TGTGCCAGCAGGCCAGCGGGAGGGGCTTACGAGCAGTACTTC.

Points on this clone: Other DNA sequences in the sample encode the same CDR3. V and J are TRBV4-1 and TRBJ1-2; D is perhaps TRBD1 (6 bases). V shed 0 bases and J shed 0 bases, with 11 bases lying between them. This CDR3 comprises 16 residues. From germline, CDR1 is MGHRA and CDR2 YSYEKL. CDR3: CASSQEGAGANYGYTF. The CDR3, as DNA: TGCGCCAGCAGCCAAGAAGGGGCAGGGGCTAACTATGGCTACACCTTC.

V is TRBV27 and J is TRBJ2-3; possible D gene TRBD2, 6 bases. The CDR3 totals 14 residues. The V and J ends lost 3 bases and 5 bases respectively, with 12 bases between them. Germline V CDR1 and CDR2: MNHEY, SMNVEV (reference sequence). The CDR3 reads CASSFVAGRDTQYF. The DNA for the CDR3 is TGTGCCAGCAGTTTCGTCGCGGGAAGAGATACGCAGTATTTT.

The rearrangement joins TRBV27 to TRBJ2-1; 9 bases match TRBD1. Germline V gives CDR1 MNHEY, CDR2 SMNVEV (reference sequence). Trimming took 6 bases from V and 8 from J; bases not matched to a gene: 14. The length of the CDR3 is 16 residues. The CDR3 spells CASSHVKTGGADEQFF. DNA for the CDR3: TGTGCCAGCAGCCACGTTAAGACAGGGGGGGCGGATGAGCAGTTCTTC.

This clone was counted only a few times. The chain has TRBV7-2 and TRBJ2-5, with 8 bases lining up with TRBD2. The CDR3 has 15 amino acids. The germline V gene encodes CDR1 SGHTA and CDR2 FQGNSA. J gave up 2 bases and V 0 bases, and 2 bases lay outside the gene matches. DNA of the CDR3: TGTGCCAGCAGCTTAGCCCCTAGCGGGCAAGAGACCCAGTACTTC. Its protein product is CASSLAPSGQETQYF. The full variable domain, rest sourced from reference TRBV7-2 and TRBJ2-5, is GAGVSQSPSNKVTEKGKDVELRCDPISGHTALYWYRQSLGQGLEFLIYFQGNSAPDKSGLPSDRFSAERTGGSVSTLTIQRTQQEDSAVYLCASSLAPSGQETQYFGPGTRLLVL.

The chain couples TRBV15 to TRBJ1-6, with a weak D call TRBD1 (6 bases). Germline values: CDR1 LNHNV, CDR2 YYDKDF (reference sequence). This CDR3 contains 14 residues. The ends were cut back, 1 base at V and 11 bases at J, with 12 bases in the middle. DNA of the CDR3: TGTGCCACCAGCAGAGGAGGGGCAGGGGCACCCCTCCACTTT. It is translated as CATSRGGAGAPLHF.

J is TRBJ1-3 and V is TRBV19, with D possibly matching TRBD1 (5 bases). CDR3 length: 15 residues. Germline V lookup: CDR1 LNHDA, CDR2 SQIVND (reference sequence). V lost 6 bases and J 0 bases, leaving 12 bases between the germline ends. CDR3 sequence: CASRNDRSSGNTIYF. CDR3 bases: TGTGCCAGTAGGAACGACAGAAGCTCTGGAAACACCATATATTTT. The variable domain in full, completed from reference TRBV19 and TRBJ1-3, reads DGGITQSPKYLFRKEGQNVTLSCEQNLNHDAMYWYRQDPGQGLRLIYYSQIVNDFQKGDIAEGYSVSREKKESFPLTVTSAQKNPTAFYLCASRNDRSSGNTIYFGEGSWLTVV.

V and J are TRBV6-6 and TRBJ1-5; D is undetermined. V gave up 0 bases and J gave up 8 bases, with 8 bases separating them. There are 13 residues in the CDR3. The V gene's germline CDR1 is MNHNY and CDR2 SVGAGI (reference sequence). CDR3 coding DNA: TGTGCCAGCAGTTACTCAAGCCAGGAGCCCCAGCATTTT. It translates to CASSYSSQEPQHF.

This chain uses TRBV7-8 with TRBJ1-2; D is perhaps TRBD1 (6 bases). This CDR3 region has 14 residues. V lost 5 bases and J lost 6, with 16 bases in between. The germline gives CDR1 SGHVS, CDR2 FQNEAQ. The CDR3 coding sequence is TGTGCCAGCAGCCAAACAGGGCTAGTGGATGGCTACACCTTC. Translation: CASSQTGLVDGYTF.

As DNA, the CDR3 is TGTGCCAGCAGCCAAGATGACAGGGGGCACCTCACAGATACGCAGTATTTT. Translation gives CASSQDDRGHLTDTQYF. The chain joins TRBV4-2 to TRBJ2-3; TRBD1 matches 10 bases. The CDR3 is 17 amino acids. The germline V gene has CDR1 LGHNA and CDR2 YNFKEQ. V lost 0 bases and J lost 2; bases outside the gene matches: 5.

The genes are TRBV4-3 and TRBJ1-1; TRBD1 agrees at 8 bases. This CDR3 has 13 amino acids. CDR1 and CDR2 (germline): LGHNA, YSLEER. The V and J ends lost 0 bases and 7 bases, in that order; junction bases with no gene match: 1. The CDR3 loop reads CASSQDGTGEAFF. As DNA, the CDR3 is TGCGCCAGCAGCCAAGATGGGACAGGTGAAGCTTTCTTT.

The CDR3 reads CASSGEGAYNEQFF. The CDR3 coding sequence is TGTGCCAGCAGCGGAGAGGGGGCCTACAATGAGCAGTTCTTC. This rearrangement joins TRBV9 to TRBJ2-1; tentatively, D is TRBD1 (6 bases). Trimming left V 3 bases short and J 2 bases short, with 9 bases between. Per germline, CDR1 SGDLS and CDR2 YYNGEE. This CDR3 has 14 amino acids.

This chain connects TRBV5-1 to TRBJ2-2, with 7 bases fitting TRBD1. CDR1 and CDR2 from the germline V gene are SGHRS and YFSETQ. The CDR3 runs to 15 residues. Unmatched junction bases numbered 10, after V lost 4 bases and J lost 7 bases. The CDR3 loop reads CASSPIQGMGGELFF. The CDR3 bases are TGCGCCAGCAGCCCTATACAGGGGATGGGCGGGGAGCTGTTTTTT.

The V call is TRBV5-1, the J call TRBJ1-1, with TRBD1 as a possible D gene (6 bases). CDR1 is SGHRS, CDR2 YFSETQ, per germline. The V end lost 3 bases, the J end lost 4 bases, and 13 bases lay between the germline ends. The CDR3 has 14 residues. This CDR3 reads CASSSDSLTTEAFF. The CDR3 region has the DNA TGCGCCAGCAGCTCGGACAGTCTGACCACTGAAGCTTTCTTT.

The chain is built from TRBV9 and TRBJ2-1; D is unresolved. Looked up from germline, CDR1 is SGDLS and CDR2 is YYNGEE. The ends were cut back, 4 bases at V and 0 bases at J, with 11 bases in the middle. This CDR3 contains 15 residues. CDR3 amino acids: CASSSDTRSYNEQFF. In DNA form, the CDR3 reads TGTGCCAGCAGCTCCGACACCCGCTCCTACAATGAGCAGTTCTTC.

The chain links TRBV6-1 to TRBJ1-1; no definite D call. The germline V gene encodes CDR1 MNHNS and CDR2 SASEGT. V was shortened by 5 bases and J by 4 bases, with 14 bases between the two germline ends. The CDR3 loop spans 14 amino acids. The CDR3 DNA reads as TGTGCCAGCAGTACCCACCTTACGGGCACTGAAGCTTTCTTT. Protein: CASSTHLTGTEAFF.

The CDR3 protein is CASSIGLAGEQYF. CDR3 coding DNA: TGTGCCAGTAGTATCGGACTAGCGGGCGAGCAGTACTTC. The J gene is TRBJ2-7, the V gene TRBV19; 11 nucleotides align to TRBD2. The CDR3 covers 13 residues. Trimming removed 3 bases from V and 6 bases from J; junction bases left unmatched: 1. Germline-derived CDR1 and CDR2 are LNHDA and SQIVND (reference sequence).

The CDR3 reads CASSLLAGGQETQYF. CDR3 sequence (DNA): TGTGCCAGCAGTTTACTAGCGGGGGGACAAGAGACCCAGTACTTC. This sequence joins TRBV7-3 and TRBJ2-5; 12 bases agree with TRBD2. Germline trimming cut 6 bases from V and 2 bases from J; bases unmatched to any gene: 4. The CDR3 loop spans 15 amino acids. The germline gives CDR1 SGHTA, CDR2 FQGTGA.

The DNA for the CDR3 is TGTGCCAGCAGGCCCGAAGACAGGGGGTCCTATGGCTACACCTTC. Translation gives CASRPEDRGSYGYTF. J is TRBJ1-2 and V is TRBV7-9, with 9 bases that match TRBD1. There are 15 residues in the CDR3. V lost 6 bases, J lost 4 bases, and 9 bases stayed unmatched. In germline, CDR1 is SEHNR, CDR2 FQNEAQ (reference sequence).

The V call is TRBV5-1, the J call TRBJ2-5, with 7 bases aligning to TRBD1. The germline gives CDR1 SGHRS, CDR2 YFSETQ. J lost 1 base, V lost 2 bases, and 5 bases had no gene match. This CDR3 contains 15 residues. CDR3 DNA sequence: TGCGCCAGCAGCTTCTTAGGGGGCCCCCAAGAGACCCAGTACTTC. Its translation: CASSFLGGPQETQYF.

This chain joins TRBV5-6 and TRBJ1-2; no clear D. This CDR3 region has 14 residues. CDR1 SGHDT and CDR2 YYEEEE come from the germline V gene. The ends were cut back, 3 bases at V and 6 bases at J, with 15 bases in the middle. The CDR3 DNA is TGTGCCAGCAGCTCTAATTGGGCTGGGCATGGCTACACCTTC. Its protein product is CASSSNWAGHGYTF.